The clone carrying this T cell receptor (beta chain) was detected only a few times. Its target is not known. Treatment specified: oral pan-JAK inhibitor, 5-10 mg twice daily. RNA, once extracted, was reverse transcribed into cDNA for use as the sequencing template. Data came from immunoSEQ multiplex PCR; TCRdb stores just in-frame clones and leaves some out. The table lists some 110,000 clones, 58% of them singletons. The CDR3 runs 15 residues. Germline V gives CDR1 LNHNV, CDR2 YYDKDF (reference sequence). The V gene end was trimmed by 5 bases and the J gene end by 7 bases; junction bases not matched to a gene: 11. These data originate in a study of CD8+ T cells in alopecia areata. Study in general: Severity scores in treated patients reflected the percentage of scalp affected.

Notes on the study in general: The study found tofacitinib significantly decreased scalp clonality and expanded CD8+ clones among the top 100. Across lesional scalp, and particularly alopecia totalis/universalis, clonality surpassed that of normal scalp. Any link of baseline CD8+ expansion to response, resting on one nonresponder, remains uncertain.

The sequencing used CD8+ T cells sorted from blood, collected at week 4, from a patient treated with tofacitinib. The TCR sequence derives from a human donor with alopecia areata. The chain employs TRBV15 and TRBJ1-2, with 9 bases that match TRBD1. The CDR3 is CATSARGQGIAGYTF. CDR3 bases: TGTGCCACCAGCGCCCGTGGACAGGGGATTGCTGGCTACACCTTC.